This T cell receptor (beta chain) stems from a study of OX40 agonist ivuxolimab in advanced cancers. On this clone itself: The antigen is unknown.

Study findings and constraints: The investigators did not determine what antigen specificity the expanded peripheral T cells had.

The CDR3 length is 15 residues. CDR1 and CDR2 (germline): SGHAT, FQNNGV. Trimming took 6 bases from V and 2 from J; bases not matched to a gene: 8. Profiled with immunoSEQ multiplex PCR; TCRdb holds only in-frame clones, not every one. The data show tens of thousands of clones, 85% to 90% seen once. The sequence came from an adult with an advanced solid tumor such as melanoma, head and neck, liver or kidney cancer. The sample was CD4+ or CD8+ T cells sorted from blood, taken in a trial of the OX40 agonist ivuxolimab. The chain links TRBV11-2 to TRBJ2-7; TRBD1 agrees at 9 bases. CDR3 sequence: CASSSRDRDPYEQYF. The CDR3 DNA follows: TGTGCCAGCAGTTCTCGGGACAGGGACCCCTACGAGCAGTACTTC.